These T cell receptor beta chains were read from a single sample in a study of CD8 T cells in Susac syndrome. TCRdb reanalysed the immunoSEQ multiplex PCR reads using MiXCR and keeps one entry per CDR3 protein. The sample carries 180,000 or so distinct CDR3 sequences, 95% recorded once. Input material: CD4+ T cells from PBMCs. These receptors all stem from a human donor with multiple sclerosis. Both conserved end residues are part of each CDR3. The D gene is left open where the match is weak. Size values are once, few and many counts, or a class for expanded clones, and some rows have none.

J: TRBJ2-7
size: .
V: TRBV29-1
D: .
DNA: TGCAGCGTTGCAGGGGAAGGCTACGAGCAGTACTTC
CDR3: CSVAGEGYEQYF

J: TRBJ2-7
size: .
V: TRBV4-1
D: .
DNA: TGCGCCAGCAGCAGCAGGGAGAAGTCCTACGAGCAGTACTTC
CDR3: CASSSREKSYEQYF

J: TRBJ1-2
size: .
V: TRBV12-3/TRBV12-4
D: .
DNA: TGTGCCAGCTCTACCGCCGGCCCTAACTATGGCTACACCTTC
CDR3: CASSTAGPNYGYTF

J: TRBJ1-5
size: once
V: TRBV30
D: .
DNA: TGTGCCTGGAGTCCGAGCAGGTCTCAGCCCCAGCATTTT
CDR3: CAWSPSRSQPQHF

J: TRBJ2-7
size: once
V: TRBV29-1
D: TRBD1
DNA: TGCAGCGCCTATCCGGGACAGGGGGCGACCTACGAGCAGTACTTC
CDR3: CSAYPGQGATYEQYF

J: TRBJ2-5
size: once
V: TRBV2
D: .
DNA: TGTGCCAGCAGCGGGGGGCCGTGGACCCAGTACTTC
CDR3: CASSGGPWTQYF

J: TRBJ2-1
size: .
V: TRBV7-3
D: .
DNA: TGTGCCAGCAGCTTAGGATCGTATCGTGAGCAGTTCTTC
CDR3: CASSLGSYREQFF

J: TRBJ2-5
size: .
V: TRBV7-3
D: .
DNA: TGTGCCAGCAGCTTAACCGGGACGGGGATAGAGACCCAGTACTTC
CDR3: CASSLTGTGIETQYF

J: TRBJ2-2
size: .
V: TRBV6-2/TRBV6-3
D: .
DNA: TGTGCCAGCTCCGATTCCCTGGGCGGGGAGCTGTTTTTT
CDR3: CASSDSLGGELFF

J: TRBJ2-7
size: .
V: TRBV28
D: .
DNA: TGTGCCAGCATTCACACACGGGGGAACGAGCAGTACTTC
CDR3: CASIHTRGNEQYF

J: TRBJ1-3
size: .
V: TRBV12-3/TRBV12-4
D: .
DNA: TGTGCCAGCCAAGAACTGGCAGGAAACACCATATATTTT
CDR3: CASQELAGNTIYF

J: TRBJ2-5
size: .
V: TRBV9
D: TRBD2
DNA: TGTGCCAGCAGCGTGGACCCGGGAGGAGAGACCCAGTACTTC
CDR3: CASSVDPGGETQYF

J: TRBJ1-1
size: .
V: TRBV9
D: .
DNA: TGTGCCAGCTCTGGGCCAGCTTACACTGAAGCTTTCTTT
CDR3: CASSGPAYTEAFF

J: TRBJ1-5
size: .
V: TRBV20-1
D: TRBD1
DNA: TGCAGTGCTAGGGGGGACAGTTGGGGCAATCAGCCCCAGCATTTT
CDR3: CSARGDSWGNQPQHF

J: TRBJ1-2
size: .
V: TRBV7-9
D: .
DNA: TGTGCCAGCAGCTTAGGTCTCGCTAACTATGGCTACACCTTC
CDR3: CASSLGLANYGYTF

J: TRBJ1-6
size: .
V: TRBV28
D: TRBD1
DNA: TGTGCCAGCAGTTCATCTCAGGGGGCAAATTCACCCCTCCACTTT
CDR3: CASSSSQGANSPLHF

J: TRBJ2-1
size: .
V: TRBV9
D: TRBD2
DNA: TGTGCCAGCAGCGTAGCCCCAGCGGGGGGCCCCTCCACTCGTGAGCAGTTCTTC
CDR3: CASSVAPAGGPSTREQFF

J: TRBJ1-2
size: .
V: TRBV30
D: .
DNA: TGTGCCTGGTCGGCCCCCGGACTCCGAAACTATGGCTACACCTTC
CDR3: CAWSAPGLRNYGYTF

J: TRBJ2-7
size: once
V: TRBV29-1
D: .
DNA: TGCAGCGTTGAAGCAGATTCCTACGAGCAGTACTTC
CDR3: CSVEADSYEQYF

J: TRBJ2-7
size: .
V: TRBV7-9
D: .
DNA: TGTGCCAGCAGCTTTACGAAGCCGGGACAGCAGTACTTC
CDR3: CASSFTKPGQQYF

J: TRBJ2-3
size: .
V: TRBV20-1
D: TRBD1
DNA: TGCAGTGCTAGCGGGACAGGGGGAAACACAGATACGCAGTATTTT
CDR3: CSASGTGGNTDTQYF

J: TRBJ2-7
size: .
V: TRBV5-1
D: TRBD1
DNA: TGCGCCAGCAGCTTGGCCCCAACAGGGACAGGGACATCCTACGAGCAGTACTTC
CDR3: CASSLAPTGTGTSYEQYF